This T cell receptor beta chain was identified in a study of cytotoxic CD8 clonotypes in ibrutinib-treated CLL. The germline V gene encodes CDR1 SGHRS and CDR2 YFSETQ. V was trimmed by 4 bases and J by 3 bases, leaving 14 bases between them. This CDR3 is 14 amino acids long. The repertoire was sequenced with immunoSEQ multiplex PCR; TCRdb's copy has only in-frame clones and lacks some. The repertoire has over 130,000 clones, around 82% of them found once; the top ten carry 7.5% to 8%. Overall study findings and caveats: Baseline clonality, above age-matched healthy donor levels, tracked circulating CD8+ T-cell counts. Clonality rose at ibrutinib response, held steady in sustained remission, and fell toward baseline at progression.

About this clone itself: What it binds is unknown.

This chain connects TRBV5-1 to TRBJ2-7; D gene unclear. This specimen consisted of PBMCs, obtained after 36 months of ibrutinib treatment. This clonotype was obtained from a human donor with chronic lymphocytic leukemia. The CDR3 loop is CASSARSNYYEQYF. The CDR3 DNA sequence: TGCGCCAGCAGCGCCCGGTCTAACTACTACGAGCAGTACTTC.